The 14 T cell receptor beta chains in this list originate from one sample, sequenced in a study of cytomegalovirus exposure and HLA in healthy donors. The PCR ran on 60 Vbeta and 13 Jbeta primers. Repertoires were generated with immunoSEQ multiplex PCR, while TCRdb's copy carries only in-frame clones and drops some. The data contain about 190,000 clones, over 80% of them singletons. The source material was PBMCs. Source of these receptors: a man aged 45-60 years in good health and CMV-seronegative.

The chain has TRBV27 and TRBJ1-1; D call uncertain. The germline gives CDR1 MNHEY, CDR2 SMNVEV (reference sequence). This CDR3 spans 11 amino acids. V was trimmed by 5 bases and J by 5 bases, leaving 6 bases between them. CDR3 DNA: TGTGCCAGCAGTCCAGGTACTGAAGCTTTCTTT. Translated: CASSPGTEAFF.

In its sample, this clone was seen once. J is TRBJ1-5 and V is TRBV7-8; the D is unclear. V dropped 1 base and J dropped 6 bases, with 4 bases sitting between them. The CDR3 is 12 residues long. Germline values: CDR1 SGHVS, CDR2 FQNEAQ. The CDR3 sequence is CASSLGGQPQHF. For the CDR3, the DNA is TGTGCCAGCAGCTTAGGAGGTCAGCCCCAGCATTTT.

The CDR3, as DNA: TGTGCCTGGACTCCTCTAGCGAACAATAGGGAGCAGTACTTC. It codes for CAWTPLANNREQYF. This chain connects TRBV30 to TRBJ2-7; weak D call: TRBD2 (6 bases). The CDR3 runs to 14 residues. The ends were cut back, 4 bases at V and 7 bases at J, with 20 bases in the middle. CDR1 GTSNPN and CDR2 SVGIG come from the germline V gene (reference sequence).

This chain joins TRBV30 and TRBJ2-4; D is possibly TRBD2 (5 bases). The CDR3 contains 15 residues. Germline values: CDR1 GTSNPN, CDR2 SVGIG (reference sequence). Trimming removed 0 bases from V and 2 bases from J, with 11 bases in between. Here the CDR3 reads CAWSVPGNTKNIQYF. CDR3 bases: TGTGCCTGGAGTGTCCCCGGGAACACCAAAAACATTCAGTACTTC. Full variable domain (rest looked up from reference TRBV30 and TRBJ2-4): SQTIHQWPATLVQPVGSPLSLECTVEGTSNPNLYWYRQAAGRGLQLLFYSVGIGQISSEVPQNLSASRPQDRQFILSSKKLLLSDSGFYLCAWSVPGNTKNIQYFGAGTRLSVL.

This chain joins TRBV14 and TRBJ2-7; TRBD2 aligns across 11 bases. CDR3 size: 16 residues. In germline, CDR1 is SGHDN, CDR2 FVKESK. The J segment lost 2 bases and the V segment lost 1 base, leaving 4 bases of the junction unmatched. Here the CDR3 reads CASSQGLAGGPYEQYF. CDR3 sequence (DNA): TGTGCCAGCAGCCAAGGCTTAGCGGGAGGGCCCTACGAGCAGTACTTC.

V gene TRBV7-9 combines with J gene TRBJ2-7; 9 bases are shared with TRBD2. Germline trimming cut 1 base from V and 6 bases from J; bases unmatched to any gene: 7. In germline, CDR1 is SEHNR, CDR2 FQNEAQ (reference sequence). The CDR3 consists of 15 residues. The CDR3 DNA reads TGTGCCAGCAGCTTAGATGGCGGGGGGGCCTCCGAGCAGTACTTC. This encodes CASSLDGGGASEQYF.

This clone was counted only a few times. This chain uses TRBV4-3 with TRBJ2-7; D call uncertain. Between the trimmed V and J ends, which lost 0 bases and 1 base, there was a span of 4 bases. Germline CDR1 reads LGHNA; CDR2 reads YSLEER. The CDR3 length is 13 residues. The CDR3 here is CASSQDLSYEQYF. The CDR3 DNA reads TGCGCCAGCAGCCAAGACCTATCCTACGAGCAGTACTTC.

The chain combines TRBV11-3 with TRBJ2-7, with D perhaps matching TRBD1 (6 bases). The CDR3 is made up of 16 amino acids. Trimming pared 0 bases from V and 0 bases from J, leaving 12 bases between. CDR1 is SGHNT and CDR2 is YENEEA in the germline V gene. In DNA, the CDR3 is TGTGCCAGCAGCTTAGATAAGGGGGACATCTCCTACGAGCAGTACTTC. Translation gives CASSLDKGDISYEQYF.

This chain joins TRBV5-6 and TRBJ1-1; tentatively, D is TRBD1 (5 bases). There are 14 residues in the CDR3. V was clipped by 1 base and J by 3 bases, with 10 bases between them. Germline CDR1 is SGHDT and CDR2 is YYEEEE. DNA for the CDR3: TGTGCCAGCAGCTTGAGGGTAGGGGACACTGAAGCTTTCTTT. Its translation is CASSLRVGDTEAFF.

The CDR3 DNA reads TGTGCCAGCAGCTTAATTCCGGGACAGGGTCCTGAAGCTTTCTTT. Translated: CASSLIPGQGPEAFF. The V gene is TRBV5-4, the J gene TRBJ1-1, with 9 bases fitting TRBD1. The CDR3 runs to 15 residues. The V segment lost 2 bases and the J segment 6 bases; nucleotides outside the gene matches: 8. Germline-derived CDR1 and CDR2 are SGHNT and YYREEE (reference sequence).

This clone was picked up a small number of times. This chain links TRBV6-5 with TRBJ2-7; 10 positions agree with TRBD1. The CDR3 consists of 14 residues. Losses at the gene ends were 10 bases for V and 6 bases for J; bases not matched to a gene: 12. CDR1 and CDR2 from the germline V gene are MNHEY and SVGAGI. The CDR3 DNA follows: TGTGCCACCAAACGGACAGGGGGTCCGGGCGAGCAGTACTTC. Its protein product is CATKRTGGPGEQYF.

This chain joins TRBV6-5 and TRBJ1-3; 11 bases fit TRBD1. From germline, CDR1 is MNHEY and CDR2 SVGAGI. This CDR3 is built from 14 residues. V was pared by 6 bases and J by 4 bases, with 2 bases of the junction left unmatched. For the CDR3, the DNA is TGTGCCAGCAGGGACAGGGGGCGAGGAAACACCATATATTTT. Protein product: CASRDRGRGNTIYF.

The J gene is TRBJ2-1, the V gene TRBV5-6; the D gene is possibly TRBD1 (6 bases). Germline V lookup: CDR1 SGHDT, CDR2 YYEEEE. V was shortened by 3 bases and J by 2 bases, with 18 bases between the two germline ends. The CDR3 totals 17 residues. CDR3 sequence: CASSSPGQWDPYNEQFF. The CDR3 DNA reads as TGTGCCAGCAGCTCACCGGGACAATGGGACCCCTACAATGAGCAGTTCTTC.

The J gene is TRBJ1-2, the V gene TRBV19; D uncertain. Trimming shortened V by 3 bases and J by 4 bases, and 9 bases separated the two germline ends. This CDR3 region has 13 residues. CDR1 and CDR2 (germline): LNHDA, SQIVND (reference sequence). CDR3 sequence (DNA): TGTGCCAGTAGTATTGCGGAGGGCTATGGCTACACCTTC. Amino acids: CASSIAEGYGYTF.